This T cell receptor beta chain is from a study of T-cell memory formation after mild COVID-19 (dated by TCRdb to the early 2020s). As for the study more broadly: Most TCR sequence clusters were specific to one of the two donors. T-cell clones expanding and contracting after mild COVID-19 in a couple of donors were tracked by longitudinal TCRalpha and TCRbeta repertoire sequencing. Two young, previously healthy adult volunteers, one female and one male, were included in the cohort. The research as a whole found: Clones that contracted from day 15 to 85 showed balanced CD4/CD8 phenotypes, whereas a second wave of clones that expanded from day 15 to 37 leaned towards CD4+. The study covered only a couple of mild cases, and larger cohorts including severe cases with pre-infection samples were considered necessary. Whether the second-wave clones peaking on day 37 were SARS-CoV-2 specific was not confirmed. Contracting CD4+ clones turned up mainly in the CM and EM memory subsets, whereas EMRA was where CD8+ clones were enriched. Some responding clones were detected in pre-infection memory, which suggested that pre-existing cross-reactive memory T cells had joined the SARS-CoV-2 response.

PBMCs were isolated by Ficoll-Paque density gradient centrifugation. Sequencing used an Illumina NovaSeq 6000. Using 5'RACE with constant-segment primers, TCRalpha and TCRbeta cDNA libraries were constructed, with sample barcodes and unique molecular identifiers added in the process. RNA was extracted from every sample with Trizol reagent. Libraries were amplified in two PCR steps, with a second sample barcode and Illumina TruSeq adapters added in the second step. Sequencing of libraries was performed on an Illumina NovaSeq with 2 x 150 bp paired-end reads. In the paper's pipeline: Reads were demultiplexed and collapsed into UMI-guided consensus sequences with migec v1.2.7. Using mixcr v2.1.11, UMI consensuses were aligned to TRA and TRB V and J templates and then assembled into clonotypes. Clonotypes were classified as expanded or contracted when called significant by both edgeR and NoisET, with noise models trained on biological replicates. For edgeR calls, the cutoffs were a false discovery rate-adjusted p below 0.01 and a log2 fold-change threshold of 1. As an exploratory analysis of dynamics, max-normalized trajectories of the 1000 most abundant clonotypes were examined with PCA combined with hierarchical clustering. Separately sequenced CD4+ and CD8+ repertoires were used to assign the CD4 or CD8 phenotype of responding clones. TCRdb itself trimmed the public reads at Q25 with fastp, ran MiXCR and retained productive beta chains. Merged by CDR3 protein, the rows form single entries marked with the most common genes and DNA. The V and J calls shown here were made by TCRdb, not taken from the authors' results. Recorded for this sample are roughly 620,000 distinct CDR3 sequences; approximately 19% of them occurred a single time. The ten largest clones represent 12% of the sample.

This clonotype was seen repeatedly, ten times or more. Its cognate antigen has yet to be identified. Base qualities are missing; no much larger clone stands one base away. The CDR1 and CDR2 encoded by the germline V gene are MNHNS and SASEGT. The CDR3 sequence holds 15 residues, the cysteine and phenylalanine included. Only the CDR3 DNA stays, 45 bases, in frame from base 1. V sheds 8 bases and J sheds 6 bases, leaving 17 bases between their ends. This sequence originates from an adult woman who had mild COVID-19 (a few samples of this study predate the infection). The sample titles of this study are shuffled in the database, so cell type and time point are left out; the donor was told from shared clones. The chain uses TRBV6-1 and TRBJ1-6, with the identity of the D gene unclear. Sequenced sample: PBMCs or a T cell subset sorted from them (not recorded which). The CDR3 protein is CASSGEGSGNSPLHF. The sequenced DNA: TGTGCCAGCTCCGGGGAGGGCTCGGGTAATTCACCCCTCCACTTT.